This T cell receptor beta chain came from a study of T cell changes during pregnancy in multiple sclerosis. Using immunoSEQ multiplex PCR, the repertoire was profiled, and TCRdb retains in-frame clones only, with some absent. Seen here are tens of thousands of clones, about 94% observed once, and the top ten hold 1.5% to 2%. The trim removed 3 bases at V and 3 bases at J, leaving 3 bases unmatched. The CDR3 is made up of 15 amino acids. Looked up from germline, CDR1 is MNHEY and CDR2 is SMNVEV (reference sequence). The material sequenced was peripheral blood, taken in the first trimester of pregnancy. The J gene is TRBJ2-1, the V gene TRBV27; TRBD1 aligns across 9 bases. This clonotype was sampled from a female donor in good health, enrolled as a control in a pregnancy study. The CDR3 DNA follows: TGTGCCAGCAGTTTGGGGACAGGGCTCTACAATGAGCAGTTCTTC. Amino acids: CASSLGTGLYNEQFF.